What follows is one T cell receptor beta chain and its context. There is no known antigen for this receptor. No clone much larger than this one lies a single base away; base qualities are absent. These data belong to a study of blood T cells in healthy people across ages (dated by TCRdb to about 2015). About the study as a whole: In model experiments, template switching captured about one uniquely barcoded TCR beta cDNA molecule for every two T cells. Two additional independent replicas of 1 million unique cDNA reads from the same blood draw were analyzed for two donors (one aged 18 to 30 and one aged 80 or older). Donors of different ages were randomly distributed across sequencing lanes to avoid experimental bias. Donors were grouped into four age groups: young (average 16 years), middle-aged (roughly 37), aged (over 55) and long-lived (around 82). The study measured age-related changes in TCR beta repertoire diversity using deep sequencing normalized with unique cDNA molecular identifiers.

The library came from 5' RACE. The sequencer listed for this sample is Illumina HiSeq 2500. The second PCR ran for roughly 6 to 11 cycles and used a J-beta primer mix along with a sample-barcoded 5' primer. Each TCR beta cDNA molecule received a unique molecular identifier from a template-switch 5' adaptor carrying 12 random nucleotides. Each sample yielded at least 2.5 million CDR3-containing paired-end reads. First-strand cDNA synthesis was performed from all RNA using the Mint cDNA synthesis kit, with priming by a TRBC-specific oligonucleotide. After uracil-DNA glycosylase treatment, a first 18-cycle PCR used universal primers M1SS and BC2_uni_R on all cDNA. For the original study's pipeline: Normalization of each sample was performed by random selection of 1 million high-quality reads, each carrying a distinct molecular identifier. Instead of being binned into consensus sequences, reads with shared molecular identifiers were discarded. MiTCR, set to a Q25 quality threshold and the strictest error-elimination algorithm, was used for CDR3 identification, clonotype clustering and error correction. Lower-bound total TCR beta diversity was estimated with a nonparametric unseen species model using Euler transformation. The raw public data were reprocessed by TCRdb itself: fastp quality trimming at Q25, MiXCR clonotype calling, in-frame beta chains only. A single entry per CDR3 protein holds the most common genes and DNA from its merged rows. These V and J calls derive from TCRdb rather than the authors' analysis. This sample has around 650,000 distinct CDR3 sequences in its table, and 40% to 45% of those were observed once. Of the sample, 30% is held by the ten largest clones.

Systemically healthy Caucasian individuals from Russia, some 38 in total and aged about 6 to 95 years, were included as donors. Each donor gave about 9.2 milliliters of peripheral blood, drawn into EDTA-treated Vacutainer tubes. Ficoll-Paque density-gradient centrifugation was used to isolate PBMCs, with at least 6.5 million per sample. Total RNA, at least 5 micrograms per sample, was extracted from PBMCs with Trizol reagent. The percentages of naive CD45RAhigh/CD27high T cells were determined by flow cytometry on a PBMC aliquot from every donor. As encoded in the germline V gene (reference sequence), CDR1 is LNHNV while CDR2 is YYDKDF. V gives up 1 base and J gives up 5 bases, and the segment between their germline ends measures 11 bases. There are 14 amino acids in the CDR3, from cysteine to phenylalanine inclusive. The CDR3 DNA has 42 bases and is translated from base 1. The study at large found these results: Observed TCR beta diversity per million T cells fell roughly linearly with age, and a significant reduction was already apparent by age roughly 40. Compared with the aged group, the long-lived group had more naive CD4+ T cells, fewer expanded clones and increased TCR diversity, suggesting age selection. Estimates of total diversity based on one million sequenced T cells were regarded as lower bounds and as underestimates. Bulk unsorted PBMC profiling prevented conclusive comparison of naive and antigen-experienced compartments. There was a strong correlation between observed TCR beta diversity and the percentage of naive T cells measured by flow cytometry. Because donor CMV infection status was unknown, age-related changes in expanded clonotypes were potentially confounded.

This TCR came from a man older than 75 in good health. The V and J segments used are TRBV15 and TRBJ2-5; the D gene is possibly TRBD1 or TRBD2, with 5 bases matching each. The sample comprised blood. The nucleotide sequence is TGTGCCACCAGCAGAGTCGGGACCGGGGAGACCCAGTACTTC. This sequence encodes CATSRVGTGETQYF.